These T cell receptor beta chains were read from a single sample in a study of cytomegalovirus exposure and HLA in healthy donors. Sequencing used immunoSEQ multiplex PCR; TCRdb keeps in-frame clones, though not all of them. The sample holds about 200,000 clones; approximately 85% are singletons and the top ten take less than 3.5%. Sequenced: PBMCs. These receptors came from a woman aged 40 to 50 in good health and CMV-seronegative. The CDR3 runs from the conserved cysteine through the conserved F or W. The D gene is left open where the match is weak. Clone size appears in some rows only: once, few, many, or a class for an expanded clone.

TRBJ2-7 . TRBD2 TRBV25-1 TGTGCCAGCAGTGAATTCTTCAGCGGGAAGCCCTACGAGCAGTACTTC CASSEFFSGKPYEQYF
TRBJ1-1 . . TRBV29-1 TGCAGCGCCCTTGAGGGCACTGAAGCTTTCTTT CSALEGTEAFF
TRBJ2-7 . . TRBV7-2 TGTGCCAGCAGTTTACAGCGGCTTAAACCCTACGAGCAGTACTTC CASSLQRLKPYEQYF
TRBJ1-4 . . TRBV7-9 TGTGCCAGCAGCCGGACAGATGAAAAACTGTTTTTT CASSRTDEKLFF
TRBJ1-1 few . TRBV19 TGTGCCAGTAGTAGCGGGCAGAACACTGAAGCTTTCTTT CASSSGQNTEAFF
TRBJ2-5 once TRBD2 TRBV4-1 TGCGCCAGCAGCCAGTTAGCGGGAGTGGAGACCCAGTACTTC CASSQLAGVETQYF
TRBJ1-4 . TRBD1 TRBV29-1 TGCAGCGTTGGGCTGGGGACAGGGCGGGGAAAACTGTTTTTT CSVGLGTGRGKLFF
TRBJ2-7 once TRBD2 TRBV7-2 TGTGCCAGCAGCTTAGTTCTAGCGGGGTACGAGCAGTACTTC CASSLVLAGYEQYF
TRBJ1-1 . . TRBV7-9 TGTGCCGGATTATTGACTTCGAACACTGAAGCTTTCTTT CAGLLTSNTEAFF
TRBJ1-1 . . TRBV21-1 TGTGCCAGCAGCAAAGGGCCCACAGGTCCGACTGAAGCTTTCTTT CASSKGPTGPTEAFF
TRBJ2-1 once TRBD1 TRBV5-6 TGTGCCAGCAGCTTAAGACAGGGGAACAATGAGCAGTTCTTC CASSLRQGNNEQFF
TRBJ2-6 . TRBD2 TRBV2 TGTGCCAGCACTAGCGGGACTGCGCCTGGGGCCAACGTCCTGACTTTC CASTSGTAPGANVLTF
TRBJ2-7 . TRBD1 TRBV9 TGTGCCAGCAGCGGACAGGGGTACTACGAGCAGTACTTC CASSGQGYYEQYF
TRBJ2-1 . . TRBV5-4 TGTGCCAGCAGCTTGGAAAGCGGGCAATACAATGAGCAGTTCTTC CASSLESGQYNEQFF
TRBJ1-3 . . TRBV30 TGTGCCTGGAGCAACCACCCCGGGACACCCTCTGGAAACACCATATATTTT CAWSNHPGTPSGNTIYF
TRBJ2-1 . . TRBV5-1 TGCGCCAGCAGCTTGATAAGCGGCAATGAGCAGTTCTTC CASSLISGNEQFF
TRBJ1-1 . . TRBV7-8 TGTGCCAGCAGCTTATTTCCAGGGGCGGACACTGAAGCTTTCTTT CASSLFPGADTEAFF
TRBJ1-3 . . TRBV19 TGTGCCAGTACTTTCTCTGGAAACACCATATATTTT CASTFSGNTIYF
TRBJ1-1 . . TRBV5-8 TGTGCCAGCAGCTTATCCGGGGGCACTGAAGCTTTCTTT CASSLSGGTEAFF
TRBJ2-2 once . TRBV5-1 TGCGCCAGCAGCTTGGTTTTCTATAGGGGGGGGCGCAGCACCGGGGAGCTGTTTTTT CASSLVFYRGGRSTGELFF
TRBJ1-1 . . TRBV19 TGTGCCAGTAGTATTAGTGGCGGTGAAGCTTTCTTT CASSISGGEAFF
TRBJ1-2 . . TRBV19 TGTGCCAGTAGTATGCTGAGCCGAACGAACTATGGCTACACCTTC CASSMLSRTNYGYTF
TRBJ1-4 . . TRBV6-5 TGTGCCAGCAGTGGGGCAGGATCTGGAGAAAAACTGTTTTTT CASSGAGSGEKLFF
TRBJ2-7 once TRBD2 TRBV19 TGTGCCAGTAGAGGACCGGGAGGGAGGAACTACGAGCAGTACTTC CASRGPGGRNYEQYF
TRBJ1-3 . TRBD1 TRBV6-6 TGTGCCAGCAGACCGGGGACAGGCGCTGGAAACACCATATATTTT CASRPGTGAGNTIYF
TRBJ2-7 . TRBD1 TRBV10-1 TGCGCCAGCAGACCGGGACAGGGCTACGAGCAGTACTTC CASRPGQGYEQYF
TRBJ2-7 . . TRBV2 TGTGCCAGCAGGCCTCTTTACGGCGGGAATTACGAGCAGTACTTC CASRPLYGGNYEQYF
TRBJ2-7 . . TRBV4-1 TGCGCCAGCAGCCAAGATCTCTCCCCGGGCTACGAGCAGTACTTC CASSQDLSPGYEQYF
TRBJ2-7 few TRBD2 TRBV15 TGTGCCACCAGCCCCCGATTGGGAGGGTACGAGCAGTACTTC CATSPRLGGYEQYF
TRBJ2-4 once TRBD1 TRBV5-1 TGCGCCAGCAGAACAGGGGACCTAGCCAAAAACATTCAGTACTTC CASRTGDLAKNIQYF
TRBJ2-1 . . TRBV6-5 TGTGCCAGCAGTTACTCGGGGGCGGGAGACCTCAATGAGCAGTTCTTC CASSYSGAGDLNEQFF
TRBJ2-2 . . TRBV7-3 TGTGCCAGCAGCTTAACCGGGAGGGAGCTGTTTTTT CASSLTGRELFF